The entry below gives a single T cell receptor beta chain sequence along with its context. Its antigen is not identified. This entry comes from a study of cytomegalovirus exposure and HLA in healthy donors. Study-level points and caveats: As confirmed in vitro, three CMV-associated chains were specific for CMV antigens. For most TCR beta V segments, an earlier analysis put the productive rate at about 87% or about 30% of the time.

Germline V gene data show CDR1 as DFQATT and CDR2 as SNEGSKA (reference sequence). This CDR3 region has 11 residues. The PCR contained 60 Vbeta and 13 Jbeta primers. Method: immunoSEQ multiplex PCR; TCRdb's copy keeps in-frame clones and lacks some. The sample shows 55,000 to 80,000 clones, approximately 70% of them seen only once. The genes are TRBV20-1 and TRBJ1-5; D is undetermined. Sequencing was performed on PBMCs. The receptor comes from a man in his forties in good health and CMV-seropositive. CDR3 in DNA: TGCATCGGGGAGAGCAATCAGCCCCAGCATTTT. The encoded protein is CIGESNQPQHF.